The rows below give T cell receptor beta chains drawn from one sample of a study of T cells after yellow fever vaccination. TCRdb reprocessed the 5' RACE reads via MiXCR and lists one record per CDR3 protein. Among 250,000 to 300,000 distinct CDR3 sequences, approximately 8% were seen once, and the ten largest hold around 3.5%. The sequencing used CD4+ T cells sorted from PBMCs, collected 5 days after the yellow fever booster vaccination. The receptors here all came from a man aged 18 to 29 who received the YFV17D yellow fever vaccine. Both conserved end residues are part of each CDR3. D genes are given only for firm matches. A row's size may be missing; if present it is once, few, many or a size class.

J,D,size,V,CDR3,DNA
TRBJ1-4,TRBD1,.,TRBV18,CASSSTGAFNEKLFF,TGTGCCAGCTCATCTACAGGGGCTTTTAATGAAAAACTGTTTTTT
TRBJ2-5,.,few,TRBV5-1,CASSLSGQARGYQETQYF,TGCGCCAGCAGCTTGTCGGGGCAGGCCAGGGGTTACCAAGAGACCCAGTACTTC
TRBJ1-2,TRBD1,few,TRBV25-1,CASSARRTGVGYGYTF,TGTGCCAGCAGTGCCAGAAGGACAGGGGTAGGGTATGGCTACACCTTC
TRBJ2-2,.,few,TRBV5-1,CASSSSTTNTGELFF,TGCGCCAGCAGCTCGTCGACAACCAACACCGGGGAGCTGTTTTTT
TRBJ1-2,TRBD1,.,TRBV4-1,CASSQDGTGGVGYTF,TGCGCCAGCAGCCAAGATGGGACAGGGGGAGTTGGCTACACCTTC
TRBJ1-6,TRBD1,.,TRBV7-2,CASSPGGTAIFRAPLHF,TGTGCCAGCAGCCCAGGCGGGACAGCGATCTTTCGGGCACCCCTCCACTTT
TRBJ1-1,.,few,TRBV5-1,CASSLNGGDTEAFF,TGCGCCAGCAGCTTGAATGGGGGGGACACTGAAGCTTTCTTT
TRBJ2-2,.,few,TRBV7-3,CASSFLDTGELFF,TGTGCCAGCAGCTTTCTGGATACCGGGGAGCTGTTTTTT
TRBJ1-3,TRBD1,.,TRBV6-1,CASSPLQGSSGNTIYF,TGTGCCAGCAGTCCATTACAGGGGAGCTCTGGAAACACCATATATTTT
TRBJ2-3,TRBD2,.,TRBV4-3,CASSQDRPGRGNTQYF,TGCGCCAGCAGCCAAGATAGGCCCGGGAGGGGCAATACGCAGTATTTT
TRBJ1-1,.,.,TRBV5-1,CASSWRGGRGDEAFF,TGCGCCAGCAGCTGGCGGGGGGGGCGCGGGGATGAAGCTTTCTTT
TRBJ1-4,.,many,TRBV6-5,CASSYQQGGNEKLFF,TGTGCCAGCAGTTACCAACAGGGCGGTAATGAAAAACTGTTTTTT
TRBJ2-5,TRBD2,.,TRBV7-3,CASRSTSGETQYF,TGTGCCAGCAGGTCGACTAGCGGAGAGACCCAGTACTTC
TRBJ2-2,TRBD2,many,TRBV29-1,CSVGGLAGNTGELFF,TGCAGCGTGGGGGGACTAGCGGGGAACACCGGGGAGCTGTTTTTT
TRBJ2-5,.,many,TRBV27,CASGGWGAGAQYF,TGTGCCAGTGGAGGGTGGGGGGCTGGGGCCCAGTACTTC
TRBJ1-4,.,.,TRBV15,CATSRDRAYNEKLFF,TGTGCCACCAGCAGAGATCGCGCTTATAATGAAAAACTGTTTTTT
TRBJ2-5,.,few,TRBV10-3,CARTGADQYF,TGTGCCCGAACCGGGGCCGACCAGTACTTC
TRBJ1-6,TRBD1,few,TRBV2,CASIRDRDGPPLHF,TGTGCCAGCATCCGGGACAGGGATGGGCCACCCCTCCACTTT
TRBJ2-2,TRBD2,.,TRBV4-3,CASSRGGTNTGELFF,TGCGCCAGCAGCCGCGGGGGGACGAACACCGGGGAGCTGTTTTTT
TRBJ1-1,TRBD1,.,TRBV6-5,CASSIFDRENTEAFF,TGTGCCAGCAGTATCTTCGACAGGGAGAACACTGAAGCTTTCTTT
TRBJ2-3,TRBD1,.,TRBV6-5,CASSYSWDRGLTDTQYF,TGTGCCAGCAGTTACTCCTGGGACAGGGGGCTCACAGATACGCAGTATTTT
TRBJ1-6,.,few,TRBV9,CASSSSWGSPLHF,TGTGCCAGCAGCTCCAGCTGGGGTTCACCCCTCCACTTT
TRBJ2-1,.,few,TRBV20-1,CSASVGGLSFDEQFF,TGCAGTGCTAGTGTAGGAGGACTTAGCTTTGATGAGCAGTTCTTC
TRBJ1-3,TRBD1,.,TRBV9,CASSVTGGYSGNTIYF,TGTGCCAGCAGCGTCACAGGGGGATACTCTGGAAACACCATATATTTT
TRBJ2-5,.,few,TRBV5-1,CASSPRGGGAETQYF,TGCGCCAGCAGCCCCCGAGGGGGGGGAGCGGAGACCCAGTACTTC
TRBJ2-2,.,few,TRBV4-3,CASSQDYLVGTGELFF,TGCGCCAGCAGCCAAGATTACTTGGTGGGGACCGGGGAGCTGTTTTTT
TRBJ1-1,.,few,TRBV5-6,CASSWVVSDTEAFF,TGTGCCAGCAGCTGGGTCGTCAGTGATACTGAAGCTTTCTTT
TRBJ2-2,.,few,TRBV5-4,CASSSVANTGELFF,TGTGCCAGCAGCTCCGTCGCGAACACCGGGGAGCTGTTTTTT
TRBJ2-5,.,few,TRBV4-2,CASSQDSRETQYF,TGTGCCAGCAGCCAAGATTCACGGGAGACCCAGTACTTC
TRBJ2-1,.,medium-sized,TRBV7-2,CASSLGAQSYNEQFF,TGTGCCAGCAGCTTGGGGGCTCAATCCTACAATGAGCAGTTCTTC
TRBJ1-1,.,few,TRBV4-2,CASSQDWAAEAFF,TGTGCCAGCAGCCAAGATTGGGCAGCCGAAGCTTTCTTT
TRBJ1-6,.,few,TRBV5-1,CASSLSPRERHSPLHF,TGCGCCAGCAGCTTGAGCCCGCGGGAGCGACACTCACCCCTCCACTTT
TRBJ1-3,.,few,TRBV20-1,CSARELRGSSSGNTIYF,TGCAGTGCTAGAGAGTTGCGGGGGTCGAGCTCTGGAAACACCATATATTTT
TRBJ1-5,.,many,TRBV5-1,CASSLGGGPNQPQHF,TGCGCCAGCAGCTTGGGGGGGGGGCCCAATCAGCCCCAGCATTTT
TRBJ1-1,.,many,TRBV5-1,CASSLGAPNTEAFF,TGCGCCAGCAGCTTGGGGGCACCCAACACTGAAGCTTTCTTT
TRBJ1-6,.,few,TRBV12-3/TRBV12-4,CASSRRGNSPLHF,TGTGCCAGCAGTCGCAGGGGTAATTCACCCCTCCACTTT
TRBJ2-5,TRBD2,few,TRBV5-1,CASSLSGAKETQYF,TGCGCCAGCAGCTTGAGCGGGGCCAAAGAGACCCAGTACTTC
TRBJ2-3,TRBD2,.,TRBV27,CASSTRLAPNTQYF,TGTGCCAGCAGTACCCGACTAGCCCCTAATACGCAGTATTTT
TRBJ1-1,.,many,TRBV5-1,CASSSGTDINTEAFF,TGCGCCAGCAGCTCCGGGACGGATATAAACACTGAAGCTTTCTTT
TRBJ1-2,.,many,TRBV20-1,CSALDRTNYGYTF,TGCAGTGCTTTGGACCGTACTAACTATGGCTACACCTTC
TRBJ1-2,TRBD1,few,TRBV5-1,CASSSGQGNNYGYTF,TGCGCCAGCAGCTCGGGACAGGGCAATAACTATGGCTACACCTTC
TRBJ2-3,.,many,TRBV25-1,CASSDNHGPTDTQYF,TGTGCCAGCAGTGACAACCATGGGCCCACAGATACGCAGTATTTT
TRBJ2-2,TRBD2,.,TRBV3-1,CASSQTSAGELFF,TGTGCCAGCAGCCAGACTAGCGCCGGGGAGCTGTTTTTT
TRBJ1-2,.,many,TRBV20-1,CSASEQGVNYGYTF,TGCAGTGCTAGCGAGCAGGGCGTTAACTATGGCTACACCTTC
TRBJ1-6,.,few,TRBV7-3,CASSKEGGPNSPLHF,TGTGCCAGCAGCAAAGAGGGGGGGCCCAATTCACCCCTCCACTTT
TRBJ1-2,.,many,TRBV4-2,CASSQDPGRGYTF,TGTGCCAGCAGCCAAGATCCAGGGCGCGGCTACACCTTC
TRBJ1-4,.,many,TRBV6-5,CASSRFPFRVNEKLFF,TGTGCCAGCAGCCGCTTCCCCTTCCGGGTTAATGAAAAACTGTTTTTT
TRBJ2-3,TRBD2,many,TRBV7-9,CASSLGRTAASGKLYRDTQYF,TGTGCCAGCAGCTTAGGGCGTACGGCGGCTAGCGGAAAGCTATATAGAGATACGCAGTATTTT
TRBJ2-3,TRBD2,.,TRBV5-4,CASAPSSGADTQYF,TGTGCCAGCGCCCCGTCTAGCGGGGCAGATACGCAGTATTTT
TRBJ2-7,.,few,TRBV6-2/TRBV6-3,CASSPLWGPSSYEQYF,TGTGCCAGCAGCCCCCTATGGGGCCCCAGCTCCTACGAGCAGTACTTC
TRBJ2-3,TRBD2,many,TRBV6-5,CASRTREGDTQYF,TGTGCCAGCAGGACCCGGGAGGGAGATACGCAGTATTTT
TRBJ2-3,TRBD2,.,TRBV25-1,CASSPQRGGYTQYF,TGTGCCAGCAGTCCCCAGCGGGGGGGTTATACGCAGTATTTT
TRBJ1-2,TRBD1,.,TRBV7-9,CASSLRGQGGYTF,TGTGCCAGCAGCCTGAGGGGACAGGGGGGCTACACCTTC
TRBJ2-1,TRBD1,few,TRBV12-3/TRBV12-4,CASSLRQGLNNEQFF,TGTGCCAGCAGCCTTAGACAGGGGTTGAATAATGAGCAGTTCTTC
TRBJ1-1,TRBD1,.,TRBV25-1,CASSEPGQGGNTEAFF,TGTGCCAGCAGTGAACCGGGACAGGGGGGGAACACTGAAGCTTTCTTT
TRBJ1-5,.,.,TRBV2,CASSGAPGGNQPQHF,TGTGCCAGCAGTGGGGCCCCGGGTGGGAATCAGCCCCAGCATTTT
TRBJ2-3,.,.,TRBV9,CASSVDGDTQYF,TGTGCCAGCAGCGTAGACGGTGATACGCAGTATTTT
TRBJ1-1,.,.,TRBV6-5,CASSYSIPVFSEAFF,TGTGCCAGCAGTTACTCGATCCCAGTATTCTCTGAAGCTTTCTTT
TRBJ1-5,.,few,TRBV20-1,CSARDGRVNRRNQPQHF,TGCAGTGCTAGAGATGGCAGGGTCAATAGACGCAATCAGCCCCAGCATTTT